This TCR beta chain emerged from a study of blood T cell repertoires in COVID-19. At the level of the study: Donors in the United States, Italy and Spain gave samples during acute or convalescent COVID-19. Sources were T cells, B-cell-depleted T cells, or PBMCs; the material itself was cDNA or gDNA.

As handled by the study authors: It was from reference gene primer amplification that nucleated cell counts were estimated. The method was immunoSEQ multiplex PCR; TCRdb's version includes in-frame clones alone and lacks a portion of them. V, J and clone size are those of that table, while D and trimming were read from the DNA. The sample has 100,000 to 150,000 clones, about four fifths seen once. Germline CDR1 is LGHDT and CDR2 is YNNKEL (reference sequence). The germline V and J ends were trimmed by 7 bases and 0 bases, with 10 bases remaining between them. The CDR3 is made up of 15 amino acids. Sequencing input: peripheral blood. The TCR originated in a woman aged 45-65 years with acute or convalescent COVID-19. This chain connects TRBV3-1 (or the pseudogene TRBV3-2) to TRBJ2-6, with a weak D call TRBD1 (6 bases). The CDR3 DNA sequence: TGTGCCAGCATCCTGACAGGCTCTGGGGCCAACGTCCTGACTTTC. It encodes CASILTGSGANVLTF.